This paragraph covers one TCR beta chain sequence. V lost 1 base to trimming and J lost 6 bases; unmatched junction nucleotides: 7. This CDR3 comprises 17 residues. CDR1 is MGHRA and CDR2 is YSYEKL in the germline V gene. This record comes from a study of blood T cell repertoires in COVID-19. Study overall: Sites in the United States, Italy and Spain provided acute and convalescent COVID-19 samples. In each case, the material was cDNA or gDNA derived from T cells, B-cell-depleted T cells, or PBMCs.

In the original workflow: Nucleated cell number was recorded as an estimate derived from reference gene primer amplification. Assay used: immunoSEQ multiplex PCR; TCRdb lists only in-frame clones, some missing. V, J and clone size derive from that table, while D and trimming were established from the DNA sequence. The repertoire has 90,000 to 120,000 clones, more than 70% of them found once; the top ten carry 4.5% to 6%. The material sequenced was peripheral blood. The V call is TRBV4-1, the J call TRBJ2-3, with TRBD2 matching over 13 bases. The TCR was taken from a man between 35 and 55 years old with active or convalescent COVID-19. This CDR3 is CASSQVPGLAGADTQYF. CDR3 nucleotides: TGCGCCAGCAGCCAAGTCCCTGGACTAGCGGGAGCCGATACGCAGTATTTT.